One sample yielded the 6 T cell receptor beta chains listed below, sequenced in a study of T cells in Graves' hyperthyroidism and ophthalmopathy. Amplification of TCR beta CDR3 regions was performed using RNA transcripts as template. The HTBI primer set was used in a first-round RT-PCR of the TCR CDR3. TCRdb redid the calling of the multiplex PCR reads with MiXCR, one entry per CDR3 protein. The sample yields about 200,000 distinct CDR3 sequences, less than 20% seen once. Sequencing was performed on blood. The receptor set was obtained from a woman aged 45-65 years with Graves' hyperthyroidism.

About this clonotype: It may be a read error: a sequence one base away is much more abundant. This chain uses TRBV6-5 with TRBJ2-1, with a tentative D call TRBD1 (5 bases). This CDR3 has 13 amino acids. CDR1 and CDR2 (germline): MNHEY, SVGAGI. DNA for the CDR3: TGTGCCAGCAGTTCCTCGACAGACAATGAGCAGTCCTTC. The encoded protein is CASSSSTDNEQSF.

This sequence joins TRBV27 and TRBJ1-2, with D perhaps TRBD1 (5 bases). The CDR3 extends over 14 amino acids. Germline V gene lookup returns CDR1 MNHEY and CDR2 SMNVEV (reference sequence). V lost 2 bases and J lost 5, with 12 bases in between. CDR3: CASSLQGRGYGYTF. The CDR3 DNA reads as TGTGCCAGCAGTTTACAGGGCCGGGGGTATGGCTACACCTTC.

There are many counts of this clonotype. This sequence joins TRBV7-9 and TRBJ2-5; D possibly corresponds to TRBD1 (6 bases). The CDR3 runs 15 residues. V lost 4 bases and J 2 bases, leaving 14 bases between the germline ends. The germline V gene has CDR1 SEHNR and CDR2 FQNEAQ (reference sequence). The CDR3 DNA is TGTGCCAGCAGCTCGGGGACACACCATCAAGAGACCCAGTACTTC. It codes for CASSSGTHHQETQYF.

This clonotype was picked up many times. The chain is built from TRBV6-5 and TRBJ2-7; 11 nucleotides agree with TRBD2. With 1 base clipped from V and 4 bases from J, the junction kept 9 bases outside the gene matches. The CDR3 spans 17 residues. Per germline, CDR1 MNHEY and CDR2 SVGAGI. The CDR3 loop reads CASSYYVSSGRKYEQYF. The CDR3 bases are TGTGCCAGCAGTTACTATGTGTCTAGCGGGAGGAAATACGAGCAGTACTTC.

This clonotype came up many times. The chain employs TRBV20-1 and TRBJ2-1, with 7 bases identical to TRBD2. Germline CDR1 and CDR2: DFQATT and SNEGSKA (reference sequence). J was trimmed by 6 bases and V by 1 base; bases with no gene match: 9. The CDR3 has 15 amino acids. The CDR3 loop is CSARAAAGSGNEQFF. As DNA, the CDR3 is TGCAGTGCTAGAGCGGCAGCGGGGTCGGGCAATGAGCAGTTCTTC.

This clonotype was observed many times. The chain recombines TRBV30 with TRBJ2-4; D remains ambiguous. Germline CDR1 GTSNPN, CDR2 SVGIG (reference sequence). Trimming removed 0 bases from V and 8 bases from J, with 11 bases in between. The length of the CDR3 is 13 residues. The CDR3 DNA sequence: TGTGCCTGGAGTGTTCCCCCCGCGTACATTCAGTACTTC. It translates to CAWSVPPAYIQYF.